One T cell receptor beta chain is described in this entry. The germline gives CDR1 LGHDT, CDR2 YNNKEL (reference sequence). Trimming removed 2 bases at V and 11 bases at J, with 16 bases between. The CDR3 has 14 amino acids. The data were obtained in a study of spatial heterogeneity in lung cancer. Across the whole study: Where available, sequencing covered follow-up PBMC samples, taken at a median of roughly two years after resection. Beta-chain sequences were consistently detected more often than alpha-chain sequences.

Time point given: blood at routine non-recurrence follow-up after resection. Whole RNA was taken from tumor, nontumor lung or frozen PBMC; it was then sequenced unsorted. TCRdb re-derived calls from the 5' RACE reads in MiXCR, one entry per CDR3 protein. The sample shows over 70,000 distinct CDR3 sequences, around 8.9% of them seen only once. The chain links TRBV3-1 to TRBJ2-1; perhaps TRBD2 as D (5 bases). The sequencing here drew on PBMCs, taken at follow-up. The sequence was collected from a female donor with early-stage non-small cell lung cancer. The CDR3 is CASSQFSAPGKQFF. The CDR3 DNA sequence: TGTGCCAGCAGCCAATTCTCGGCCCCGGGGAAGCAGTTCTTC.